The 25 T cell receptor beta chains below come from one sample, sequenced in a study of T cells after yellow fever vaccination (dated 2019 in TCRdb). The method behind the library was 5' RACE. This sample was sequenced with an Illumina HiSeq 2500. In-frame beta chains were kept once TCRdb had trimmed the public reads at Q25 with fastp and called clones with MiXCR. When rows share a CDR3 protein, they turn into one entry using the most common DNA and genes. The sample includes around 400,000 distinct CDR3 sequences, with around 10% observed a single time. The biggest ten clones account for 18% of the sample. The sample's treatment or condition, from its label and the paper: live attenuated yellow fever vaccine strain. The source was PBMCs, collected on the day of the first yellow fever vaccination. The receptor set was obtained from a man between 18 and 35 years old who received the YFV17D yellow fever vaccine.

At least ten counts were recorded for this clonotype. V is TRBV7-2 and J is TRBJ1-4, with D maybe TRBD1 (6 bases). Trimming removed 1 base at V and 1 base at J, with 10 bases between. The CDR3 covers 16 residues. Germline CDR1 reads SGHTA; CDR2 reads FQGNSA. The CDR3 reads CASSLGAGVTNEKLFF. CDR3 nucleotides: TGTGCCAGCAGCTTAGGGGCAGGGGTAACTAATGAAAAACTGTTTTTT. The whole variable domain, filled in from reference TRBV7-2 and TRBJ1-4, reads GAGVSQSPSNKVTEKGKDVELRCDPISGHTALYWYRQSLGQGLEFLIYFQGNSAPDKSGLPSDRFSAERTGGSVSTLTIQRTQQEDSAVYLCASSLGAGVTNEKLFFGSGTQLSVL.

This clonotype occurred a few times. The V gene is TRBV7-8, the J gene TRBJ2-1, with D possibly matching TRBD2 (5 bases). Germline loops: CDR1 SGHVS, CDR2 FQNEAQ. The ends were cut back, 5 bases at V and 2 bases at J, with 16 bases in the middle. This CDR3 comprises 16 residues. The CDR3 here is CASSQFGRRTYNEQFF. The CDR3 DNA reads as TGTGCCAGCAGCCAATTTGGGAGAAGAACCTACAATGAGCAGTTCTTC.

The gene calls are TRBV10-3 and TRBJ1-1, with D possibly being TRBD1 (6 bases). With 2 bases removed from V and 2 bases from J, the gap between germline ends came to 9 bases. This CDR3 has 14 residues. Germline values: CDR1 ENHRY, CDR2 SYGVKD. The CDR3 nucleotides read TGTGCCATCAGTGAGACAGGGATAAACACTGAAGCTTTCTTT. Translation: CAISETGINTEAFF.

The table lists this clonotype with a few counts. The chain links TRBV11-2 to TRBJ1-2, with no clear D. The CDR3 runs to 13 residues. CDR1 and CDR2 (germline): SGHAT, FQNNGV. Trimming shortened V by 0 bases and J by 4 bases, and 6 bases separated the two germline ends. The chain's CDR3 is CASSLEIGYGYTF. CDR3 nucleotides: TGTGCCAGCAGCTTAGAAATCGGCTATGGCTACACCTTC.

The chain has TRBV4-2 and TRBJ1-5; no reliable D call. This CDR3 has 15 amino acids. CDR1 is LGHNA and CDR2 is YNFKEQ in the germline V gene. The germline V and J ends were trimmed by 0 bases and 7 bases, with 13 bases remaining between them. Written as DNA, the CDR3 is TGTGCCAGCAGCCAAGAGTTTCCGGGTAGACAGCCCCAGCATTTT. This sequence encodes CASSQEFPGRQPQHF.

The rearrangement uses TRBV5-6 and TRBJ1-1; no clear D gene. Trimming removed 3 bases at V and 10 bases at J, with 19 bases between. The CDR3 runs to 14 residues. Germline V CDR1 and CDR2: SGHDT, YYEEEE. CDR3 protein: CASSSNSVVVRAFF. In DNA, the CDR3 is TGTGCCAGCAGCTCGAACAGTGTCGTGGTACGAGCTTTCTTT. The full variable domain, rest sourced from reference TRBV5-6 and TRBJ1-1, is DAGVTQSPTHLIKTRGQQVTLRCSPKSGHDTVSWYQQALGQGPQFIFQYYEEEERQRGNFPDRFSGHQFPNYSSELNVNALLLGDSALYLCASSSNSVVVRAFFGQGTRLTVV.

V and J are TRBV5-4 and TRBJ2-1; a weak D match, TRBD2 (6 bases). The CDR3 extends over 14 amino acids. Per the germline V gene, CDR1 is SGHNT and CDR2 is YYREEE (reference sequence). Trimming left V 2 bases short and J 8 bases short, with 14 bases between. The CDR3 DNA follows: TGTGCCAGCAGCTTTCCGGGACTCCCCGATGAGCAGTTCTTC. Its protein is CASSFPGLPDEQFF.

This clonotype turned up a few times. V and J are TRBV20-1 and TRBJ1-5; D not resolved. The CDR3 consists of 14 residues. The V and J ends lost 3 bases and 2 bases respectively, with 11 bases between them. Germline-derived CDR1 and CDR2 are DFQATT and SNEGSKA (reference sequence). The CDR3 protein is CSASVLGGNQPQHF. The CDR3 DNA reads TGCAGTGCTAGTGTTCTCGGTGGCAATCAGCCCCAGCATTTT.

The chain combines TRBV4-2 with TRBJ2-1; D gene uncertain. CDR3 length: 12 residues. Trimming removed 0 bases at V and 8 bases at J, with 5 bases between. Germline V gene data show CDR1 as LGHNA and CDR2 as YNFKEQ. CDR3 amino acids: CASSQEWDEQFF. The CDR3 DNA is TGTGCCAGCAGCCAAGAGTGGGATGAGCAGTTCTTC.

This clonotype has just a few counts. The CDR3: CAISAGSLDTEAFF. The CDR3 nucleotides are TGTGCCATCAGTGCGGGAAGCCTGGACACTGAAGCTTTCTTT. The chain combines TRBV10-3 with TRBJ1-1; no reliable D call. V lost 4 bases to trimming and J lost 3 bases, with 12 bases between them. The CDR3 contains 14 residues. Germline CDR1 and CDR2: ENHRY and SYGVKD.

The rearrangement links TRBV12-3 or TRBV12-4 to TRBJ1-4; D is unclear. V lost 1 base, J lost 11 bases, and 8 bases lay in between. The CDR3 consists of 12 residues. The CDR3 region has the DNA TGTGCCAGCAGTTTAGGTGACTCGAAACTGTTTTTT. Its translation: CASSLGDSKLFF.

This clonotype was seen more than once but under ten times. The chain carries TRBV9 and TRBJ2-3; 7 bases fit TRBD1. Looked up from germline, CDR1 is SGDLS and CDR2 is YYNGEE. The J segment lost 6 bases and the V segment lost 3 bases, leaving 10 bases of the junction unmatched. This CDR3 spans 15 amino acids. The CDR3 region is CASSASTGLPDTQYF. For the CDR3, the DNA is TGTGCCAGCAGCGCGTCGACAGGGTTACCCGATACGCAGTATTTT.

The chain uses TRBV28 and TRBJ1-2; D is ambiguous. The germline V gene has CDR1 MDHEN and CDR2 SYDVKM. The CDR3 is 10 residues long. The CDR3 DNA sequence: TGTGGACAATCTTCGAAGGGCTACACCTTC. Translating it yields CGQSSKGYTF.

The chain couples TRBV4-1 to TRBJ2-1; no definite D call. Germline V gives CDR1 MGHRA, CDR2 YSYEKL. The V end lost 0 bases, the J end lost 10 bases, and 7 bases lay between the germline ends. This CDR3 spans 12 amino acids. CDR3 protein: CASSQDHVEQFF. The CDR3 region has the DNA TGCGCCAGCAGCCAAGATCACGTCGAGCAGTTCTTC.

This clonotype was seen only a few times. The rearrangement uses TRBV5-1 and TRBJ1-2; D unresolved. Trimming pared 4 bases from V and 4 bases from J, leaving 14 bases between. CDR1 and CDR2 from the germline V gene are SGHRS and YFSETQ. The CDR3 is made up of 14 amino acids. The CDR3: CASSRASEFYGYTF. The CDR3, as DNA: TGCGCCAGCAGCAGAGCCAGCGAGTTCTATGGCTACACCTTC.

The chain links TRBV12-3 or TRBV12-4 to TRBJ2-1; D unresolved. The V gene lost 3 bases and the J gene lost 5 bases, with 5 bases spanning the gap. The CDR3 extends over 12 amino acids. CDR3 sequence (DNA): TGTGCCAGCAGTTTTAACGACAATGAGCAGTTCTTC. This gives the protein CASSFNDNEQFF.

The chain carries TRBV11-2 and TRBJ2-5; D unresolved. CDR3 length: 12 residues. Germline V gene lookup returns CDR1 SGHAT and CDR2 FQNNGV. V was shortened by 7 bases and J by 7 bases, with 13 bases between the two germline ends. CDR3 residues: CASTTSLGTQYF. As DNA, the CDR3 is TGTGCCAGCACCACATCACTGGGGACCCAGTACTTC. Full variable domain (remainder filled in from reference TRBV11-2 and TRBJ2-5): EAGVAQSPRYKIIEKRQSVAFWCNPISGHATLYWYQQILGQGPKLLIQFQNNGVVDDSQLPKDRFSAERLKGVDSTLKIQPAKLEDSAVYLCASTTSLGTQYFGPGTRLLVL.

This clonotype was detected only a few times. The chain uses TRBV6-4 and TRBJ2-1; D remains unclear. The CDR3 contains 16 residues. CDR1 MRHNA and CDR2 SNTAGT come from the germline V gene. Trimming took off 6 bases at V and 0 bases at J, with 15 bases between the two ends. CDR3 sequence reads: CASSPLGESSYNEQFF. For the CDR3, the DNA is TGTGCCAGCAGCCCCCTCGGAGAAAGCTCCTACAATGAGCAGTTCTTC.

This clonotype was observed a few times. The chain combines TRBV6-1 with TRBJ2-2, with D perhaps assigned TRBD1 or TRBD2 (5 bases each). Trimming left V 1 base short and J 6 bases short, with 24 bases between. The CDR3 covers 19 residues. Germline V gene data show CDR1 as MNHNS and CDR2 as SASEGT. This chain's CDR3 is CASSEVVGVWVLGAGELFF. CDR3 DNA sequence: TGTGCCAGCAGTGAAGTAGTCGGAGTTTGGGTTCTGGGGGCCGGGGAGCTGTTTTTT.

The chain uses TRBV20-1 and TRBJ1-3; TRBD1 agrees at 9 bases. V dropped 4 bases and J dropped 7; count of bases not matched to a gene: 5. This CDR3 is 13 amino acids long. Germline CDR1 and CDR2: DFQATT and SNEGSKA (reference sequence). Written as DNA, the CDR3 is TGCAGTGCTACGACAGGGGGTGGGAACACCATATATTTT. Protein: CSATTGGGNTIYF.

The sample holds a few counts of this clonotype. The chain combines TRBV5-1 with TRBJ2-3; D not resolved. Trimming took 1 base from V and 0 from J, leaving 9 bases between them. Germline CDR1 reads SGHRS; CDR2 reads YFSETQ. This CDR3 comprises 15 residues. The DNA of the CDR3 is TGCGCCAGCAGCTTGTTGGATCCTAGCACAGATACGCAGTATTTT. This gives the protein CASSLLDPSTDTQYF.

This clonotype was found a few times. The rearrangement joins TRBV28 to TRBJ2-4, with 8 bases identical to TRBD1. The CDR3 runs 14 residues. Germline assignment: CDR1 MDHEN and CDR2 SYDVKM. V lost 3 bases, J lost 15 bases, and 13 bases stayed unmatched. The CDR3 protein is CASSFSGGAKRLYF. Here the CDR3 DNA reads TGTGCCAGCAGTTTCTCAGGGGGCGCGAAACGCCTGTACTTC.

The V and J genes are TRBV7-9 and TRBJ2-7; D unclear. Germline CDR1 SEHNR, CDR2 FQNEAQ (reference sequence). The V and J ends lost 1 base and 4 bases respectively, with 8 bases between them. The CDR3 is 13 residues long. The CDR3 reads CASSLESPYEQYV. DNA of the CDR3: TGTGCCAGCAGCTTAGAAAGCCCTTACGAGCAGTACGTC.

This clonotype was seen only a few times. The J gene is TRBJ2-1, the V gene TRBV19, with 12 bases matching TRBD2. After removal of 3 bases from V and 9 bases from J, the junction contained 12 bases not matched to a gene. The germline V gene has CDR1 LNHDA and CDR2 SQIVND (reference sequence). The CDR3 consists of 17 residues. CDR3 loop: CASSMWASGGASSEQFF. CDR3 sequence (DNA): TGTGCCAGTAGTATGTGGGCTAGCGGGGGGGCCTCTTCTGAGCAGTTCTTC.

This clonotype was seen many times. This chain connects TRBV5-1 to TRBJ1-2; maybe TRBD1 (5 bases). CDR3 length: 15 residues. Germline CDR1 and CDR2: SGHRS and YFSETQ. Trimming stripped 2 bases from V and 5 bases from J, with 16 bases between. The CDR3 spells CASSFSTGTDYGYTF. In DNA form, the CDR3 reads TGCGCCAGCAGCTTCTCCACCGGGACTGATTATGGCTACACCTTC.